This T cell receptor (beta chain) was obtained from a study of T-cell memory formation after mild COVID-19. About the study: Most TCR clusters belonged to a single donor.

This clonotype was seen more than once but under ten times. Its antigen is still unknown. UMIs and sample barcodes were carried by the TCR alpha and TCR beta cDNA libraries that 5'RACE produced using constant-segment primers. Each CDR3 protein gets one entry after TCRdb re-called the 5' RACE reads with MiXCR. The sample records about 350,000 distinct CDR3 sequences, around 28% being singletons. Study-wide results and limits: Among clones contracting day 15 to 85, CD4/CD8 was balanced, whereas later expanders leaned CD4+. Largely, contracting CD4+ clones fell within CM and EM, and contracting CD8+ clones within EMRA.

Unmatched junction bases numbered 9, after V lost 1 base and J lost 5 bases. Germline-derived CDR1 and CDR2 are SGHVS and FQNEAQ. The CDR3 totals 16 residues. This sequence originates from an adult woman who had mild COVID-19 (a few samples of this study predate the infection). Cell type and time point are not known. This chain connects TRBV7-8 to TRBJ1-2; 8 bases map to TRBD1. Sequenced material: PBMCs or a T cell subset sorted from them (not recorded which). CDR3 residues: CASSLESGGVRYGYTF. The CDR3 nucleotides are TGTGCCAGCAGCTTAGAGTCAGGGGGCGTTCGATATGGCTACACCTTC.